Listed here is a single T cell receptor (beta chain). What this receptor recognizes is not known. The input lacks base qualities; no much larger clone sits a single base away. The data were obtained in a study of control samples from healthy donors and cancer patients (TCRdb year 2020). The library was made by the immunoSEQ multiplex PCR assay. In its TCRdb copy, this immuneACCESS table keeps in-frame sequences only and misses some clones. Where compared with another copy, unresolved V genes explain less than half of these, and the others have no known cause. Recorded for this sample are about 120,000 clones; approximately 87% of them occurred a single time. Clones ranked in the top ten supply over 10% of the sample. Via the germline V gene, CDR1 is KGHSH and CDR2 LQKENI. The germline ends are 11 bases apart after V is trimmed by 2 bases and J by 0 bases. The CDR3 numbers 16 residues from cysteine through phenylalanine. The only DNA kept is the CDR3, 48 bases in frame from the first base.

The chain uses TRBV18 and TRBJ1-3; a tentative D match to TRBD1 spans 5 bases. Sequencing was performed on blood. The clonotype originates from a man younger than 40 in good health. The sequence in DNA is TGTGCCAGCTCACCAGGGACGGGCAACTCTGGAAACACCATATATTTT. Translation gives CASSPGTGNSGNTIYF.